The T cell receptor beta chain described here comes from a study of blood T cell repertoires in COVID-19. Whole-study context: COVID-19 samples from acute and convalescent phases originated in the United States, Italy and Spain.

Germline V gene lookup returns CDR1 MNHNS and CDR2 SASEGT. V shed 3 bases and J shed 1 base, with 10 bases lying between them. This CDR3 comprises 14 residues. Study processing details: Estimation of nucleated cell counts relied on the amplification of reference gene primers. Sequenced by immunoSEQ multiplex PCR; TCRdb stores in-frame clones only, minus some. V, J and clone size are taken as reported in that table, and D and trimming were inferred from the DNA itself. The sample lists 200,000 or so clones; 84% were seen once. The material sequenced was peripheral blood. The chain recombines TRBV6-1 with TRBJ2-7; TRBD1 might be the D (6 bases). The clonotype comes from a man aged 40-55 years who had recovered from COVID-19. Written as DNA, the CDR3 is TGTGCCAGCAGTGATCCCACAGGGTCCTACGAGCAGTACTTC. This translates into CASSDPTGSYEQYF.